This TCR beta chain was profiled in a study of T cell responses to AZD1222 COVID-19 vaccine. On this clone: Its antigen remains unidentified.

Produced via immunoSEQ multiplex PCR; TCRdb's table is partial and in-frame only. The table includes 100,000 to 120,000 clones, 85% to 90% detected once. Study-level points and caveats: It should be noted that donors were predominantly white British and more often female, and clonal diversity was possibly underestimated.

The TCR sequence derives from an adult who received the AZD1222 COVID-19 vaccine. Material: peripheral blood, obtained 28 days after the second AZD1222 dose.

The CDR3 is CASSIDEGTAAQHF. CDR3 sequence (DNA): TGTGCCAGTAGTATAGACGAGGGAACCGCCGCCCAGCATTTT. V and J are TRBV19 and TRBJ1-5; no clear D. Germline CDR1 is LNHDA and CDR2 is SQIVND (reference sequence). This CDR3 has 14 residues. Trimming shortened V by 0 bases and J by 11 bases, and 14 bases separated the two germline ends. Full variable domain (missing parts from reference TRBV19 and TRBJ1-5): DGGITQSPKYLFRKEGQNVTLSCEQNLNHDAMYWYRQDPGQGLRLIYYSQIVNDFQKGDIAEGYSVSREKKESFPLTVTSAQKNPTAFYLCASSIDEGTAAQHFGDGTRLSIL.